The 30 T cell receptor beta chains reported below all come from one sample, sequenced in a study of cytomegalovirus exposure and HLA in healthy donors (dated by TCRdb to 2017 to 2019). The receptor library was made with the immunoSEQ multiplex PCR assay. For the multiplex PCR, a mixture combining 60 forward primers for TCR Vbeta segments and 13 reverse primers for TCR Jbeta segments was used. TCRdb carries this immuneACCESS record with in-frame sequences only. Its versions omit some clonotypes, under half of them owing to an unresolved V gene in the studies checked, with the rest unexplained. Recorded for this sample are around 200,000 clones; about 75% of them occurred a single time. Roughly 1.9% of the sample comes from the top ten. The sequencing sample was made of PBMCs. All receptors derive from a man younger than 35 in good health and CMV-seronegative.

The chain couples TRBV11-2 to TRBJ2-1; D gene unclear. The germline CDR1 and CDR2 sequences are SGHAT and FQNNGV. The V end lost 5 bases, the J end lost 0 bases, and 20 bases lay between the germline ends. This CDR3 is 18 amino acids long. CDR3 loop: CASSPGLLMADSYNEQFF. The DNA of the CDR3 is TGTGCCAGCAGCCCCGGCCTCTTAATGGCGGACTCCTACAATGAGCAGTTCTTC.

The chain joins TRBV11-3 to TRBJ2-1; TRBD1 is a possible D gene (5 bases). The CDR3 runs to 13 residues. V dropped 5 bases and J dropped 1 base, with 6 bases sitting between them. CDR1 and CDR2 from the germline V gene are SGHNT and YENEEA. The CDR3 loop is CASSPGSYNEQFF. The CDR3 bases are TGTGCCAGCAGCCCAGGGTCCTACAATGAGCAGTTCTTC.

The chain has TRBV29-1 and TRBJ1-1; the D is unclear. Trimming stripped 7 bases from V and 1 base from J, with 7 bases between. The germline CDR1 and CDR2 sequences are SQVTM and ANQGSEA. The CDR3 is 11 amino acids. As DNA, the CDR3 is TGCAGCGGTTCACAGAACACTGAAGCTTTCTTT. Translated: CSGSQNTEAFF.

This clone was detected only a few times. The rearrangement links TRBV9 to TRBJ2-7; TRBD1 is a possible D gene (5 bases). Trimming shortened V by 7 bases and J by 6 bases, and 14 bases separated the two germline ends. Germline V gives CDR1 SGDLS, CDR2 YYNGEE. The CDR3 is 12 amino acids. The CDR3 bases are TGTGCCAGCGCAGGGCCGGCGGTCGAGCAGTACTTC. Residues: CASAGPAVEQYF.

The genes are TRBV4-2 and TRBJ2-7, with 11 bases matching TRBD1. Per germline, CDR1 LGHNA and CDR2 YNFKEQ. The CDR3 length is 17 residues. V dropped 0 bases and J dropped 1; count of bases not matched to a gene: 5. The chain's CDR3 is CASSQDGGQGVSYEQYF. The CDR3 DNA sequence: TGTGCCAGCAGCCAAGATGGGGGACAGGGGGTGTCCTACGAGCAGTACTTC.

CDR3 nucleotide sequence: TGTGCCAGCAGCGGGGGGCCGGGCGGTGAAAAACTGTTTTTT. Protein: CASSGGPGGEKLFF. J is TRBJ1-4 and V is TRBV9, with D possibly TRBD1 on 6 matching bases. CDR3 size: 14 residues. The germline V gene encodes CDR1 SGDLS and CDR2 YYNGEE. V was clipped by 3 bases and J by 7 bases, with 13 bases between them.

This clone was detected only a few times. The gene calls are TRBV5-4 and TRBJ2-1, with D possibly TRBD1 on 6 matching bases. Per germline, CDR1 SGHNT and CDR2 YYREEE (reference sequence). Trimming removed 0 bases at V and 2 bases at J, with 6 bases between. The CDR3 extends over 14 amino acids. The CDR3 protein is CASSLGDTYNEQFF. The CDR3 nucleotides read TGTGCCAGCAGCTTGGGGGACACCTACAATGAGCAGTTCTTC.

This chain joins TRBV27 and TRBJ1-1; 7 nucleotides match TRBD1. Germline CDR1 is MNHEY and CDR2 is SMNVEV (reference sequence). The CDR3 spans 14 residues. With 5 bases clipped from V and 1 base from J, the junction kept 4 bases outside the gene matches. The CDR3 is CASSPRQGNTEAFF. CDR3 coding DNA: TGTGCCAGCAGTCCTAGACAGGGGAACACTGAAGCTTTCTTT.

The rearrangement links TRBV5-5 to TRBJ2-7; 7 nucleotides align to TRBD2. The CDR3 has 17 residues. Trimming removed 1 base from V and 5 bases from J; junction bases left unmatched: 15. Germline CDR1 and CDR2: SGHKS and YYEKEE (reference sequence). DNA of the CDR3: TGTGCCAGCAGCTTGTCTTTTTCAACTAGCGTCGGTCACGAGCAGTACTTC. Translation gives CASSLSFSTSVGHEQYF.

The chain uses TRBV5-4 and TRBJ1-1; tentative D call: TRBD1 (5 bases). The CDR3 totals 14 residues. V was pared by 4 bases and J by 2 bases, with 12 bases between. CDR1 SGHNT and CDR2 YYREEE come from the germline V gene (reference sequence). The CDR3 here is CASSRGVINTEAFF. The CDR3 region has the DNA TGTGCCAGCAGCCGGGGGGTTATCAACACTGAAGCTTTCTTT.

The chain couples TRBV9 to TRBJ2-2; 8 bases are a match to TRBD2. The ends lost 4 bases at V and 8 bases at J; junction bases unmatched: 10. The CDR3 spans 15 residues. From germline, CDR1 is SGDLS and CDR2 YYNGEE. This CDR3 is CASSPGGGRSGELFF. For the CDR3, the DNA is TGTGCCAGCAGCCCCGGGGGCGGGAGGTCGGGGGAGCTGTTTTTT.

The V and J genes are TRBV19 and TRBJ2-1; a weak D match, TRBD1 (6 bases). Germline V lookup: CDR1 LNHDA, CDR2 SQIVND (reference sequence). Deletions cut 7 bases from V and 1 base from J, with 14 bases between. This CDR3 has 15 residues. The CDR3, as DNA: TGTGCCAGTACCCGGAGGCAGGGGTCCTACAATGAGCAGTTCTTC. Its protein is CASTRRQGSYNEQFF.

CDR3 region: CASGNLQGRHEKLFF. The CDR3 DNA reads as TGTGCCAGCGGTAATCTACAGGGACGGCATGAAAAACTGTTTTTT. The genes are TRBV27 and TRBJ1-4; TRBD1 is a possible D gene (6 bases). V lost 8 bases and J 6 bases, leaving 19 bases between the germline ends. The CDR3 has 15 residues. Germline loops: CDR1 MNHEY, CDR2 SMNVEV (reference sequence).

The chain is built from TRBV9 and TRBJ2-2; the match to TRBD1 covers 9 bases. CDR3 size: 17 residues. Germline lookup yields CDR1 SGDLS and CDR2 YYNGEE. With 3 bases clipped from V and 5 bases from J, the junction kept 11 bases outside the gene matches. CDR3 protein: CASSASGTGKETGELFF. The CDR3 DNA reads TGTGCCAGCAGCGCTTCCGGGACAGGGAAAGAAACCGGGGAGCTGTTTTTT.

The rearrangement uses TRBV9 and TRBJ2-5; 12 positions agree with TRBD2. Trimming at V came to 0 bases and at J to 5 bases, leaving 8 bases not matched to a gene. CDR1 SGDLS and CDR2 YYNGEE come from the germline V gene. The CDR3 consists of 17 residues. The DNA of the CDR3 is TGTGCCAGCAGCGTAGATCTAGCGGGAGGGATGATGGAGACCCAGTACTTC. Amino acid sequence: CASSVDLAGGMMETQYF.

The rearrangement uses TRBV5-1 and TRBJ1-2, with D possibly TRBD1 on 6 matching bases. The CDR3 extends over 15 amino acids. Germline assignment: CDR1 SGHRS and CDR2 YFSETQ. The ends were cut back, 4 bases at V and 4 bases at J, with 17 bases in the middle. CDR3 region: CASSLGTKLGYGYTF. For the CDR3, the DNA is TGCGCCAGCAGCCTGGGGACAAAATTGGGCTATGGCTACACCTTC.

The V call is TRBV6-6, the J call TRBJ1-1; 7 bases align to TRBD1. Germline CDR1 and CDR2: MNHNY and SVGAGI (reference sequence). The CDR3 is 13 residues long. Trimming cost V 6 bases and J 3 bases; bases outside gene matches: 4. Here the CDR3 DNA reads TGTGCCAGCAGGCATGGACAGGACACTGAAGCTTTCTTT. Residues: CASRHGQDTEAFF.

The CDR3 sequence: CASSRIGQGDQETQYF. The DNA of the CDR3 is TGTGCCAGCAGCCGTATCGGACAGGGGGACCAAGAGACCCAGTACTTC. The chain uses TRBV5-4 and TRBJ2-5; TRBD1 matches at 10 bases. This CDR3 comprises 16 residues. The germline CDR1 and CDR2 sequences are SGHNT and YYREEE (reference sequence). Trimming cost V 4 bases and J 0 bases; bases outside gene matches: 6.

This clone has just a few counts. The V and J genes are TRBV6-1 and TRBJ2-1; 11 positions agree with TRBD2. The germline gives CDR1 MNHNS, CDR2 SASEGT. The CDR3 consists of 16 residues. Trimming cost V 2 bases and J 9 bases; bases outside gene matches: 9. CDR3 sequence: CASSETISGRAGEQFF. CDR3 in DNA: TGTGCCAGCAGTGAAACCATTAGCGGGAGGGCAGGTGAGCAGTTCTTC.

The V and J genes are TRBV6-6 and TRBJ2-1, with a weak D call TRBD2 (5 bases). The CDR3 is 16 amino acids. Trimming removed 5 bases at V and 0 bases at J, with 14 bases between. In germline, CDR1 is MNHNY, CDR2 SVGAGI (reference sequence). The CDR3 spells CASSTRGGLSYNEQFF. The CDR3 nucleotides are TGTGCCAGCAGTACCCGCGGCGGACTCTCCTACAATGAGCAGTTCTTC.

V and J are TRBV7-2 and TRBJ2-1; TRBD2 agrees at 10 bases. The CDR3 length is 15 residues. V shed 8 bases, J shed 2 bases, and the junction held 6 bases outside the gene matches. Per the germline V gene, CDR1 is SGHTA and CDR2 is FQGNSA. As DNA, the CDR3 is TGTGCCAGCCAAATACTAGCGGGGACCTACAATGAGCAGTTCTTC. Its protein product is CASQILAGTYNEQFF. Complete variable domain (other parts from reference TRBV7-2 and TRBJ2-1): GAGVSQSPSNKVTEKGKDVELRCDPISGHTALYWYRQSLGQGLEFLIYFQGNSAPDKSGLPSDRFSAERTGGSVSTLTIQRTQQEDSAVYLCASQILAGTYNEQFFGPGTRLTVL.

The chain combines TRBV4-2 with TRBJ2-1; D gene uncertain. The CDR3 loop spans 13 amino acids. Germline CDR1 is LGHNA and CDR2 is YNFKEQ. V was trimmed by 2 bases and J by 8 bases, leaving 10 bases between them. CDR3 region: CASSQLVLDEQFF. The CDR3 DNA is TGTGCCAGCAGCCAACTAGTCCTCGATGAGCAGTTCTTC.

V gene TRBV4-3 combines with J gene TRBJ1-4, with 10 positions matching TRBD1. V lost 4 bases, J lost 5 bases, and 1 base stayed unmatched. The CDR3 is made up of 14 amino acids. Germline V gene data show CDR1 as LGHNA and CDR2 as YSLEER. In DNA, the CDR3 is TGCGCCAGCAGCCCGGGACAGGGGAATGAAAAACTGTTTTTT. Translated, it gives CASSPGQGNEKLFF.

The CDR3 loop is CASSEVRFAYEQYF. The CDR3, as DNA: TGTGCCAGCAGTGAAGTGCGGTTCGCCTACGAGCAGTACTTC. The chain recombines TRBV14 with TRBJ2-7; D remains unclear. CDR1 is SGHDN, CDR2 FVKESK, per germline. The CDR3 spans 14 residues. V lost 6 bases and J lost 2, with 14 bases in between.

This rearrangement joins TRBV29-1 to TRBJ1-2; the D is unclear. This CDR3 comprises 12 residues. The ends were cut back, 4 bases at V and 4 bases at J, with 10 bases in the middle. Per the germline V gene, CDR1 is SQVTM and CDR2 is ANQGSEA. The DNA for the CDR3 is TGCAGCGTTGGAGAGCGGATCTATGGCTACACCTTC. This sequence encodes CSVGERIYGYTF. Looking up the rest from reference TRBV29-1 and TRBJ1-2 gives the full variable domain: SAVISQKPSRDICQRGTSLTIQCQVDSQVTMMFWYRQQPGQSLTLIATANQGSEATYESGFVIDKFPISRPNLTFSTLTVSNMSPEDSSIYLCSVGERIYGYTFGSGTRLTVV.

This rearrangement joins TRBV28 to TRBJ1-1, with 9 bases fitting TRBD1. V gave up 4 bases and J gave up 3 bases; unmatched junction bases: 0. In germline, CDR1 is MDHEN, CDR2 SYDVKM. The CDR3 covers 13 residues. Here the CDR3 DNA reads TGTGCCAGCAGTTGGACAGGGGACACTGAAGCTTTCTTT. Its translation: CASSWTGDTEAFF.

The chain employs TRBV5-4 and TRBJ2-3; 8 bases are shared with TRBD2. The germline V gene encodes CDR1 SGHNT and CDR2 YYREEE (reference sequence). The CDR3 consists of 17 residues. V was pared by 3 bases and J by 6 bases, with 15 bases of the junction left unmatched. CDR3 amino acids: CASSSPAIGLAGDTQYF. CDR3 sequence (DNA): TGTGCCAGCAGCTCCCCGGCGATCGGACTAGCTGGCGATACGCAGTATTTT.

The gene calls are TRBV9 and TRBJ2-1, with 11 bases aligning to TRBD2. V lost 2 bases to trimming and J lost 8 bases; unmatched junction nucleotides: 9. This CDR3 has 16 residues. Germline CDR1 and CDR2: SGDLS and YYNGEE. The CDR3 loop is CASSVGIGLAGDEQFF. The CDR3 DNA follows: TGTGCCAGCAGCGTTGGAATAGGACTAGCGGGCGATGAGCAGTTCTTC.

The genes are TRBV9 and TRBJ1-1; TRBD1 agrees at 8 bases. This CDR3 region has 14 residues. Germline V CDR1 and CDR2: SGDLS, YYNGEE. Germline trimming cut 4 bases from V and 3 bases from J; bases unmatched to any gene: 5. The CDR3 nucleotides are TGTGCCAGCAGCACAGACAGGGGAGACACTGAAGCTTTCTTT. Protein: CASSTDRGDTEAFF. The full variable domain, completed using reference TRBV9 and TRBJ1-1, is DSGVTQTPKHLITATGQRVTLRCSPRSGDLSVYWYQQSLDQGLQFLIQYYNGEERAKGNILERFSAQQFPDLHSELNLSSLELGDSALYFCASSTDRGDTEAFFGQGTRLTVV.

The chain recombines TRBV11-3 with TRBJ1-1; D is ambiguous. The CDR3 has 13 residues. CDR1 is SGHNT, CDR2 YENEEA, per germline. Deletions cut 3 bases from V and 1 base from J, with 6 bases between. The CDR3 sequence is CASSLGANTEAFF. The DNA for the CDR3 is TGTGCCAGCAGCTTGGGCGCGAACACTGAAGCTTTCTTT.